This T cell receptor (beta chain) was recorded in a study of T cell changes during pregnancy in multiple sclerosis. The repertoire was sequenced with immunoSEQ multiplex PCR; TCRdb's copy has only in-frame clones and lacks some. The table has roughly 87,000 clones, around 95% seen once. CDR1 is MNHNY and CDR2 is SVGAGI in the germline V gene (reference sequence). The CDR3 sequence is 14 residues long. V lost 2 bases and J 4 bases, leaving 12 bases between the germline ends. J is TRBJ2-7 and V is TRBV6-6; D is undetermined. The sequencing used peripheral blood, collected in the third trimester of pregnancy. This TCR came from a female donor in good health, enrolled as a control in a pregnancy study. The CDR3 is CASSYSEPGYEQYF. The CDR3 region has the DNA TGTGCCAGCAGTTACAGCGAGCCGGGTTACGAGCAGTACTTC.